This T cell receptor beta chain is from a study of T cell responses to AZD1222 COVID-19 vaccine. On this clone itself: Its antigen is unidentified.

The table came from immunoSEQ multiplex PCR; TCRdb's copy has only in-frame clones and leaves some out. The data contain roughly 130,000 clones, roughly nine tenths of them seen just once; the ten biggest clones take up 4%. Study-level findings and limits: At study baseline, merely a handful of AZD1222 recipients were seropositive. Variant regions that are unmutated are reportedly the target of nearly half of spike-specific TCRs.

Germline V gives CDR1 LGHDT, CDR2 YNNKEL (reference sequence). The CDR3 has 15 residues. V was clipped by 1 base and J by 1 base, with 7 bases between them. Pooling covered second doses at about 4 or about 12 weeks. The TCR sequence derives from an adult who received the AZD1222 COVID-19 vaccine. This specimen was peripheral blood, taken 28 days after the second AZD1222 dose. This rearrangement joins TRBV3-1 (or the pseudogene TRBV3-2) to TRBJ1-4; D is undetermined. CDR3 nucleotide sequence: TGTGCCAGCAGCCAAGGGTGGTTAACTAATGAAAAACTGTTTTTT. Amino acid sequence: CASSQGWLTNEKLFF.